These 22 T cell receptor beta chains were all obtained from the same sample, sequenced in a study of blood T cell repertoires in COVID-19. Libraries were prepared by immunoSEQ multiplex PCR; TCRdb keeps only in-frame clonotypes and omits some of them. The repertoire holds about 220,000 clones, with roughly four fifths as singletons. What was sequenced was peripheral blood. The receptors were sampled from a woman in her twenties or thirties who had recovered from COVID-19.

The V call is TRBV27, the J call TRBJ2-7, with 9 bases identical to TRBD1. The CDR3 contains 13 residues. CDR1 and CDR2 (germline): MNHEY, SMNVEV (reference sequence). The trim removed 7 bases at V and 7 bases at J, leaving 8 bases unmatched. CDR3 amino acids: CASTHGTGREQYF. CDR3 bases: TGTGCCAGCACCCACGGGACAGGGCGGGAGCAGTACTTC.

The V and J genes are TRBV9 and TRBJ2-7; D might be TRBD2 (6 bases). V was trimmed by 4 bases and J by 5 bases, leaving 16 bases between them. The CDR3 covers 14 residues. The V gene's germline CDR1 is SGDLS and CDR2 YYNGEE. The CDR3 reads CASSPSLASHEQYF. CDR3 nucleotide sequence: TGTGCCAGCAGCCCCTCCCTAGCGTCCCACGAGCAGTACTTC.

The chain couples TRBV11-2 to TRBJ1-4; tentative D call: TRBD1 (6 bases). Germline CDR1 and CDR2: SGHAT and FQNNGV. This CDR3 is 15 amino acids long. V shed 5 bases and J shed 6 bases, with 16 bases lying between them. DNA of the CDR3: TGTGCCAGCAGCCTAAGTAGGGGGAGACATGAAAAACTGTTTTTT. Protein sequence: CASSLSRGRHEKLFF.

The CDR3 nucleotides read TGTGCCAGTACCCCTAGGACTGTCCCATATAGCAATCAGCCCCAGCATTTT. Protein product: CASTPRTVPYSNQPQHF. The chain is built from TRBV19 and TRBJ1-5; D is undetermined. Trimming cost V 7 bases and J 0 bases, with 19 bases left between them. The CDR3 length is 17 residues. Per the germline V gene, CDR1 is LNHDA and CDR2 is SQIVND (reference sequence).

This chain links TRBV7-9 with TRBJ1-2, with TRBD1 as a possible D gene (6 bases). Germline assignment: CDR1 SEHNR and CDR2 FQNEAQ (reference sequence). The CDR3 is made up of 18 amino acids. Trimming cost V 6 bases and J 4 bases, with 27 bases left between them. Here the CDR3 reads CASSFGAAGGDRIYGYTF. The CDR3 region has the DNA TGTGCCAGCAGTTTTGGAGCTGCGGGGGGCGACAGAATCTATGGCTACACCTTC.

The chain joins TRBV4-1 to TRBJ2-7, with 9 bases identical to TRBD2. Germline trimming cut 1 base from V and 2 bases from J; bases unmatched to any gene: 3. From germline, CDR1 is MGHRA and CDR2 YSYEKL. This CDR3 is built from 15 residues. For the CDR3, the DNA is TGCGCCAGCAGCCAAGGGGCTAGCGGGACCTACGAGCAGTACTTC. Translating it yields CASSQGASGTYEQYF.

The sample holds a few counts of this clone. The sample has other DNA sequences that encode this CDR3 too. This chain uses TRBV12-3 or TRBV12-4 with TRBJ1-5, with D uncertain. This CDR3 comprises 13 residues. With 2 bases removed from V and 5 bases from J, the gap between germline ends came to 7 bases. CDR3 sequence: CASSLTRDQPQHF. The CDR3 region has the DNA TGTGCCAGCAGTTTAACGAGAGATCAGCCCCAGCATTTT.

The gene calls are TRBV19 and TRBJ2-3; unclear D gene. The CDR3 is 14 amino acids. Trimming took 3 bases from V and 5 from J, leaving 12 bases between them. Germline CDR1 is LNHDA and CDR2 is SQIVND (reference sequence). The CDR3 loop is CASSIEQTGDTQYF. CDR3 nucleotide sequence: TGTGCCAGTAGTATCGAACAGACCGGAGATACGCAGTATTTT.

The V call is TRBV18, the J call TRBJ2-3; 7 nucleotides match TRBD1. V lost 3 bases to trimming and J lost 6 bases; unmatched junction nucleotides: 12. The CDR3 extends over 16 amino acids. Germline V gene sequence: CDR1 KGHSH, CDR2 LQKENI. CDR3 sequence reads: CASSPPGQQLVDTQYF. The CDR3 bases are TGTGCCAGCTCACCGCCGGGACAGCAACTAGTGGATACGCAGTATTTT.

The DNA for the CDR3 is TGTGCCAGCAGCTTGGATTCAAACAATGAGCAGTTCTTC. Protein product: CASSLDSNNEQFF. This rearrangement joins TRBV5-4 to TRBJ2-1; no reliable D call. The V and J ends lost 0 bases and 5 bases respectively, with 6 bases between them. Germline values: CDR1 SGHNT, CDR2 YYREEE (reference sequence). The CDR3 runs to 13 residues.

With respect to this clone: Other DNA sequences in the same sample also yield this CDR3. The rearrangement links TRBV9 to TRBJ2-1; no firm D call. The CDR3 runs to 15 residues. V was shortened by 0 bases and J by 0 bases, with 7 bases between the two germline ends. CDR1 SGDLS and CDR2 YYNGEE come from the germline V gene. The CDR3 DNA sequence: TGTGCCAGCAGCGTAGGCTCGAGCTCCTACAATGAGCAGTTCTTC. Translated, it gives CASSVGSSSYNEQFF.

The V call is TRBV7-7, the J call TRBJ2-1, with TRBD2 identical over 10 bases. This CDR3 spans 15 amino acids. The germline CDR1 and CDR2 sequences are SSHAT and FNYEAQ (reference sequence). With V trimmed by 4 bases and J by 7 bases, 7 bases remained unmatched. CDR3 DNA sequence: TGTGCCAGCAGCTCGGGACTAGCGATGGGGAATGAGCAGTTCTTC. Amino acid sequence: CASSSGLAMGNEQFF.

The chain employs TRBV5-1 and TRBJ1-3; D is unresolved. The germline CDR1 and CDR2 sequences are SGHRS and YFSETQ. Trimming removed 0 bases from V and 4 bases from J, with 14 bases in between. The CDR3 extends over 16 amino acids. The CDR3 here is CASSLVPPLGGNTIYF. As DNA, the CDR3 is TGCGCCAGCAGCTTGGTCCCCCCGCTGGGCGGAAACACCATATATTTT.

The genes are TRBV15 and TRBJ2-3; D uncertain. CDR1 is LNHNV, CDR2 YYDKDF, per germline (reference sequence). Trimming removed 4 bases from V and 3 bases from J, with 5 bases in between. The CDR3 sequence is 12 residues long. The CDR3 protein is CATSTHTDTQYF. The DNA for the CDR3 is TGTGCCACCAGCACCCATACAGATACGCAGTATTTT.

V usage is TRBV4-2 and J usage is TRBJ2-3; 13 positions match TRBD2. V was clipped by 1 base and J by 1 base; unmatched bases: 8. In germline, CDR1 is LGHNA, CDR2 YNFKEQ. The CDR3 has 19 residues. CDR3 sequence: CASSQGSGTSGARTDTQYF. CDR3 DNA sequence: TGTGCCAGCAGCCAAGGATCCGGGACTAGCGGGGCCCGCACAGATACGCAGTATTTT.

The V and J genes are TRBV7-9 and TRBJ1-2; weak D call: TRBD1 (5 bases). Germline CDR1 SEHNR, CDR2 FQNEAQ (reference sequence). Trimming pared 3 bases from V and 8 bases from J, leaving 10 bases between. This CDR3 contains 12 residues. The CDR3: CASSFQGGGYTF. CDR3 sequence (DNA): TGTGCCAGCAGCTTCCAGGGCGGAGGCTACACCTTC.

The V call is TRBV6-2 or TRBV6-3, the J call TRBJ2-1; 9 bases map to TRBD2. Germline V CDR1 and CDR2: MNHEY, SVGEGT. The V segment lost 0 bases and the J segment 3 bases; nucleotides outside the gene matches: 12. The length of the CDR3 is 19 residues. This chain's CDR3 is CASSYSPDRPAGGYNEQFF. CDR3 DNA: TGTGCCAGCAGTTACTCGCCGGACAGACCAGCGGGAGGCTACAATGAGCAGTTCTTC.

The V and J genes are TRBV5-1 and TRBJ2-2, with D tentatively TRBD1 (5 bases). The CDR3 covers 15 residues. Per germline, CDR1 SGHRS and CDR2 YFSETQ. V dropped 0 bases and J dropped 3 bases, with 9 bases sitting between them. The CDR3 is CASSLGRADTGELFF. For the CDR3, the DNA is TGCGCCAGCAGCTTGGGCAGGGCGGACACCGGGGAGCTGTTTTTT.

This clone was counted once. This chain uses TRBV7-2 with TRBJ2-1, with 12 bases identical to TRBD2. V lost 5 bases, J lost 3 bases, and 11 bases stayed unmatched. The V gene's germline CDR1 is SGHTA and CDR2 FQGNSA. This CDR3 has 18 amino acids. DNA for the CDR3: TGTGCCAGCAGCCTTCTAGCGGGAGGGCCAGAAATCTACAATGAGCAGTTCTTC. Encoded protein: CASSLLAGGPEIYNEQFF.

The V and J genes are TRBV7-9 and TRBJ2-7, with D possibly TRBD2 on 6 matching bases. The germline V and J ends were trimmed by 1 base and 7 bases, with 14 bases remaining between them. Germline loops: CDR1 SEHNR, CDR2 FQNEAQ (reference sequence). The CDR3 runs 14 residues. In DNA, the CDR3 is TGTGCCAGCAGCTTAGTCCCGGGAGAACTGGAGCAGTACTTC. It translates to CASSLVPGELEQYF. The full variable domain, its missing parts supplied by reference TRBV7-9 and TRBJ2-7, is DTGVSQNPRHKITKRGQNVTFRCDPISEHNRLYWYRQTLGQGPEFLTYFQNEAQLEKSRLLSDRFSAERPKGSFSTLEIQRTEQGDSAMYLCASSLVPGELEQYFGPGTRLTVT.

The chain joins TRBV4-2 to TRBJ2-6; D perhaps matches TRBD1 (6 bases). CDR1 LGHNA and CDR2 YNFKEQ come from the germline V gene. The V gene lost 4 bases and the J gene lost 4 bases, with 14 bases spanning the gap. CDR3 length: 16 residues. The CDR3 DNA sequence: TGTGCCAGCAGCCCCGAGGTGGGGACAGGGGCCAACGTCCTGACTTTC. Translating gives CASSPEVGTGANVLTF.

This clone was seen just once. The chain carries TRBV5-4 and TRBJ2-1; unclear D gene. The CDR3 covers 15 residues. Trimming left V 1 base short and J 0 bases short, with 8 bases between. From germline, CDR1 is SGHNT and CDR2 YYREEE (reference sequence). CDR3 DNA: TGTGCCAGCAGCTTGACCTCGAGCTCCTACAATGAGCAGTTCTTC. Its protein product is CASSLTSSSYNEQFF.